This section outlines one T cell receptor beta chain sequence together with its context. Antigen unknown. One end of the junction varies from germline; a read error may be responsible. The sample originates from a study of shared clonotypes between healthy human individuals. The naive CD8 subset, CD45RO-negative cells positively selected for CCR7, excluded terminally differentiated effector memory CD45RA+ cells. Healthy adults negative for HIV, lacking recent acute infections or vaccinations, served as donors. CDR1 is SGHTS and CDR2 is YDEGEE in the germline V gene. The CDR3 extends over 15 amino acids. The study's findings and limits: Few donors restricted represented genetic and exposure-history diversity. Generally, estimated richness proved larger in naive subsets than it did in memory subsets. The generation probabilities recorded for non-shared clonotypes fell below those of clonotypes shared by all four donors.

Repertoires were generated with immunoSEQ multiplex PCR, while TCRdb's copy carries only in-frame clones and drops some. The data show about 2 million clones, about 94% seen once. Sequencing was carried out using naive CD8+ T cells sorted from blood. The TCR was taken from a man aged 18 to 29 in good health. The chain is built from TRBV5-8 and TRBJ2-7; tentative D call: TRBD2 (5 bases). The CDR3 DNA follows: TGTGCCAGCAGGTTGGGAGCTGGAGACGGAAACGAGCAGTACTTC. Protein sequence: CASRLGAGDGNEQYF.